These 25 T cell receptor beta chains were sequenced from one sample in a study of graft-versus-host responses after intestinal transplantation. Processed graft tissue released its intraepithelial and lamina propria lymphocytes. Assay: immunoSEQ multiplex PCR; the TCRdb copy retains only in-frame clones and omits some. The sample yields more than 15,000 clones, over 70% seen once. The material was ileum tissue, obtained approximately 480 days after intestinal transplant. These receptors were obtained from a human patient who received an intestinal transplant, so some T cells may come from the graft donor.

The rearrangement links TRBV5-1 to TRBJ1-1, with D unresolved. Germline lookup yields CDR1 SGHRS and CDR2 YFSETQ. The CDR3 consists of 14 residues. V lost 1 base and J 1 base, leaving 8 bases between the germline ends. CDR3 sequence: CASSLFDTNTEAFF. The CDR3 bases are TGCGCCAGCAGCTTGTTCGACACGAACACTGAAGCTTTCTTT.

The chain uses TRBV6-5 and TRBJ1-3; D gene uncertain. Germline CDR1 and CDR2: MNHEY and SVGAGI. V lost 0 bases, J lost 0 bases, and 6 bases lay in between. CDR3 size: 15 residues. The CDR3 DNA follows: TGTGCCAGCAGTTACTCCCGGGTCTCTGGAAACACCATATATTTT. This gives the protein CASSYSRVSGNTIYF.

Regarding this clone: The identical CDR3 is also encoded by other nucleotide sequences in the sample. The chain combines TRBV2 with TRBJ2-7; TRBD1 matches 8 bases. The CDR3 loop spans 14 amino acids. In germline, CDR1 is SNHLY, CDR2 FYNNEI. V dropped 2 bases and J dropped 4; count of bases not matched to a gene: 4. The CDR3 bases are TGTGCCAGCAGTGAACCTACAGGGGGTTACGAGCAGTACTTC. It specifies CASSEPTGGYEQYF.

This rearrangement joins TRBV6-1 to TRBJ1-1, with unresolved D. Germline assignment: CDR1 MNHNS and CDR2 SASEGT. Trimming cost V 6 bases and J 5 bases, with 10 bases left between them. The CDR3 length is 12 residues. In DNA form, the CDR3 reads TGTGCCAGCAGCCCGGGGTGGACTGAAGCTTTCTTT. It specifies CASSPGWTEAFF.

The CDR3 here is CASSVGLSGNTIYF. DNA of the CDR3: TGTGCCAGCAGCGTAGGGTTATCTGGAAACACCATATATTTT. The J gene is TRBJ1-3, the V gene TRBV9; D remains unclear. The CDR3 runs to 14 residues. V was trimmed by 0 bases and J by 1 base, leaving 5 bases between them. Germline-derived CDR1 and CDR2 are SGDLS and YYNGEE.

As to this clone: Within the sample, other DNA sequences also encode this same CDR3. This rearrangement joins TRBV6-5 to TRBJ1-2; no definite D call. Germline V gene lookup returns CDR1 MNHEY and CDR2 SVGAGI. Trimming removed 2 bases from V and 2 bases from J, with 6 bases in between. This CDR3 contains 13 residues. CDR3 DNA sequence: TGTGCCAGCAGTTACGAGGGCAACTATGGCTACACCTTC. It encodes CASSYEGNYGYTF.

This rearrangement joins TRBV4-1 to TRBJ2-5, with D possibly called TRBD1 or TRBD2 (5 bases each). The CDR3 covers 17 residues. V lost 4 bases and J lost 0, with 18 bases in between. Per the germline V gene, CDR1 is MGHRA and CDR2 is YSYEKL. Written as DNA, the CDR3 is TGCGCCAGCAGCCGCCACCTAAGATGGGGGTACCAAGAGACCCAGTACTTC. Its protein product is CASSRHLRWGYQETQYF.

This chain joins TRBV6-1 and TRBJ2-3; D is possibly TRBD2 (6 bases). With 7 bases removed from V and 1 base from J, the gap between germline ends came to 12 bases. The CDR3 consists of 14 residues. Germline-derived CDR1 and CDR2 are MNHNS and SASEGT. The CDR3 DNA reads TGTGCCAGCATGCGGGGTGGGGGCACAGATACGCAGTATTTT. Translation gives CASMRGGGTDTQYF.

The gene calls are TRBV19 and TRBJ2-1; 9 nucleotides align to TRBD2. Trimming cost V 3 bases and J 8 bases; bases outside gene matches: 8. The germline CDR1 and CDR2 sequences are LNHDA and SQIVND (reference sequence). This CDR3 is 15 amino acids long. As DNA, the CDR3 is TGTGCCAGTAGTATCTATAGCGGGGGAGGGGATGAGCAGTTCTTC. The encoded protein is CASSIYSGGGDEQFF. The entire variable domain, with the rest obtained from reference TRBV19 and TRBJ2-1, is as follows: DGGITQSPKYLFRKEGQNVTLSCEQNLNHDAMYWYRQDPGQGLRLIYYSQIVNDFQKGDIAEGYSVSREKKESFPLTVTSAQKNPTAFYLCASSIYSGGGDEQFFGPGTRLTVL.

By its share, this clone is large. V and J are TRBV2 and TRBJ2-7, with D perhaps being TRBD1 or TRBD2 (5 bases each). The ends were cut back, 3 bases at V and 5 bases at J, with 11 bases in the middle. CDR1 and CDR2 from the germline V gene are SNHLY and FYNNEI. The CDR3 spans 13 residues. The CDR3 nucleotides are TGTGCCAGCAGTGATGGGACGCATGACGAGCAGTACTTC. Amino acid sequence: CASSDGTHDEQYF.

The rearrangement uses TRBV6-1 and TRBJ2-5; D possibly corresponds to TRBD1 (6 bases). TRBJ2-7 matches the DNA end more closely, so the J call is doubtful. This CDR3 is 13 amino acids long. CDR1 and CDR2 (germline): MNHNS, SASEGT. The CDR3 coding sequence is TGTGCCAGCCACAGGGTGGGGGCCTACGAGCAGTACTTC. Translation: CASHRVGAYEQYF.

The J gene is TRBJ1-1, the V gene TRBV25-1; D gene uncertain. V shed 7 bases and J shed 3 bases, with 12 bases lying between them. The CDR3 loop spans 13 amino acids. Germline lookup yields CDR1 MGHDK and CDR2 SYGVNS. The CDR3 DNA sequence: TGTGCCAGCACTCCGGGGTGGGACACTGAAGCTTTCTTT. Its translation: CASTPGWDTEAFF.

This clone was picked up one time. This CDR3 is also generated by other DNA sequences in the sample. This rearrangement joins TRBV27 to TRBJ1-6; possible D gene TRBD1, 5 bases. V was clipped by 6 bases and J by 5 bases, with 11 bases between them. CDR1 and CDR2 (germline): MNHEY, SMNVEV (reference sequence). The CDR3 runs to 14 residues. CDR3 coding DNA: TGTGCCAGCAGCCCTGGGGCCGATAATTCACCCCTCCACTTT. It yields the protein CASSPGADNSPLHF.

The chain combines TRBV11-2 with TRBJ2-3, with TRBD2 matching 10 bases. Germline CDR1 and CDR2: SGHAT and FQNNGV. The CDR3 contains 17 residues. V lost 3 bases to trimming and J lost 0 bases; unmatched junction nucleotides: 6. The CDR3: CASSFRLAGASTDTQYF. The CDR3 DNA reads TGTGCCAGCAGCTTTAGGCTAGCGGGGGCTAGCACAGATACGCAGTATTTT.

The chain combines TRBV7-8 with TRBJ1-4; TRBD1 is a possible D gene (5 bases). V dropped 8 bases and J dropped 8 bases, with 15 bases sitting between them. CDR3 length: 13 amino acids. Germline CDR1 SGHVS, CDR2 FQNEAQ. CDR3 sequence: CASAGALNEKLFF. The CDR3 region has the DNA TGTGCCAGCGCCGGGGCCCTGAACGAAAAACTGTTTTTT.

CDR3 nucleotide sequence: TGTGCCAGCAGTGAGGGACAGGGGGCCGATGGCTACACCTTC. Translation: CASSEGQGADGYTF. V is TRBV2 and J is TRBJ1-2, with 12 bases identical to TRBD1. The trim removed 3 bases at V and 6 bases at J, leaving 2 bases unmatched. The CDR3 contains 14 residues. Per the germline V gene, CDR1 is SNHLY and CDR2 is FYNNEI.

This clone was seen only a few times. CDR3 loop: CASSFTRFTYEQYF. The CDR3 nucleotides are TGTGCCAGCAGCTTCACCCGTTTCACCTACGAGCAGTACTTC. V gene TRBV5-6 combines with J gene TRBJ2-7; D is uncertain. The CDR3 is 14 amino acids. Per germline, CDR1 SGHDT and CDR2 YYEEEE. V was clipped by 2 bases and J by 2 bases, with 11 bases between them.

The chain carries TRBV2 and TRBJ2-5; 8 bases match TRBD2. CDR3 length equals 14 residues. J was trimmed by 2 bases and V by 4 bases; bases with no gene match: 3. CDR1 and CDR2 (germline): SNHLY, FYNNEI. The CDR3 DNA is TGTGCCAGCAGTGCGGTAGCGGGGCAAGAGACCCAGTACTTC. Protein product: CASSAVAGQETQYF.

CDR3 nucleotide sequence: TGTGCCAGCAGCGTAGGAGGGAGTGAGACCCAGTACTTC. As protein: CASSVGGSETQYF. This chain connects TRBV9 to TRBJ2-5; D is perhaps TRBD2 (5 bases). The CDR3 consists of 13 residues. Trimming stripped 0 bases from V and 5 bases from J, with 8 bases between. The germline V gene has CDR1 SGDLS and CDR2 YYNGEE.

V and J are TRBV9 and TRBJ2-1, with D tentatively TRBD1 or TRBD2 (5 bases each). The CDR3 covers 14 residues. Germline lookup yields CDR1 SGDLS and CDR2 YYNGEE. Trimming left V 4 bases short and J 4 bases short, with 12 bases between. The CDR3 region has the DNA TGTGCCAGCAGCCCCGGGACGGAATACAATGAGCAGTTCTTC. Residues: CASSPGTEYNEQFF.

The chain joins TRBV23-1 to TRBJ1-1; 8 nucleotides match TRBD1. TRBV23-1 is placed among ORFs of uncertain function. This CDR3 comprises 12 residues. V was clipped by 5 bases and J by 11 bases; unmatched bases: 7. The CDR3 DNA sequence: TGCGCCAGCAGTTTGGACAGGGTGTACGCTTTCTTT. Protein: CASSLDRVYAFF.

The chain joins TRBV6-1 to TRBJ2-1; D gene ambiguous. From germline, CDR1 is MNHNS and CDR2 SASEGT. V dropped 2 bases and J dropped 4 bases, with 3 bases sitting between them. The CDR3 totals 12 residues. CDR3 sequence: CASSELYNEQFF. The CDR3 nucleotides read TGTGCCAGCAGTGAACTTTACAATGAGCAGTTCTTC.

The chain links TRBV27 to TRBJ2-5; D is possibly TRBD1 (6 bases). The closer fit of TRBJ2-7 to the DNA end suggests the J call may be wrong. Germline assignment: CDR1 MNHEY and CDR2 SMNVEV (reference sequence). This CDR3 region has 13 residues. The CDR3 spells CASRQDSSYEQYF. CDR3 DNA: TGTGCCAGCAGGCAGGACAGCTCCTACGAGCAGTACTTC.

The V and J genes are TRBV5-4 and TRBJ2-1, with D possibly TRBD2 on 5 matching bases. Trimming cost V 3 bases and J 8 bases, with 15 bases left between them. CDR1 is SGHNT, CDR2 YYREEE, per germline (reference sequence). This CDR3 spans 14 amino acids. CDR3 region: CASSSLVITDEQFF. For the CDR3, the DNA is TGTGCCAGCAGCTCACTAGTCATAACCGATGAGCAGTTCTTC.

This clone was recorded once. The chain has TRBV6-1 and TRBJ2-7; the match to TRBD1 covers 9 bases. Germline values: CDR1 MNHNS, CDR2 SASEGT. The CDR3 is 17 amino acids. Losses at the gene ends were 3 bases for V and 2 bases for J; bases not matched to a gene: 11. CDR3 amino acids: CASSEGTTGGSPYEQYF. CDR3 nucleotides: TGTGCCAGCAGTGAGGGGACAACAGGGGGCTCCCCCTACGAGCAGTACTTC.